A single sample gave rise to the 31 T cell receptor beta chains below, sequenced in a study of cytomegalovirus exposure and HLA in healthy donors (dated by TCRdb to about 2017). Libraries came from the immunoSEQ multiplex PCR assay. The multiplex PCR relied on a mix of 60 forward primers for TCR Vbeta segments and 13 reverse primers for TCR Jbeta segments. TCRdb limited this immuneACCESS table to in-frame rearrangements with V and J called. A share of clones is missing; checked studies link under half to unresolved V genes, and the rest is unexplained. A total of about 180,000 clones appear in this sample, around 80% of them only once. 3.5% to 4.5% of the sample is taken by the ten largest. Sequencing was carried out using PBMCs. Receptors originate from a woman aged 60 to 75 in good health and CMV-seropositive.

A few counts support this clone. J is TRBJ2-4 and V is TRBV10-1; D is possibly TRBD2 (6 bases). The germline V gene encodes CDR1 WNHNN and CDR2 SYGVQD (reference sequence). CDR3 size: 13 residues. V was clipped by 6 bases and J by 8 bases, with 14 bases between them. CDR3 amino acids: CASSSGVTDIQYF. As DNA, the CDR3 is TGCGCCAGCAGCTCGGGGGTTACCGACATTCAGTACTTC.

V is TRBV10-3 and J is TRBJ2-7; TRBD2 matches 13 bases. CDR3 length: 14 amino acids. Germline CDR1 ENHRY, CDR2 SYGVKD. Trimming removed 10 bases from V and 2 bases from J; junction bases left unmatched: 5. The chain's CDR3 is CATGLAGLPYEQYF. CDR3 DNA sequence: TGTGCCACGGGACTAGCGGGACTTCCCTACGAGCAGTACTTC.

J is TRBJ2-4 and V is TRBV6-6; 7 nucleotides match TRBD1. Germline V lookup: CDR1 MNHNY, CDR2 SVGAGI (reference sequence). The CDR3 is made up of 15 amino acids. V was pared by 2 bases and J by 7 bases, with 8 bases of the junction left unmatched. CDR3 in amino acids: CASSYGTRGQNIQYF. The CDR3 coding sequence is TGTGCCAGCAGTTACGGGACGAGGGGGCAGAACATTCAGTACTTC.

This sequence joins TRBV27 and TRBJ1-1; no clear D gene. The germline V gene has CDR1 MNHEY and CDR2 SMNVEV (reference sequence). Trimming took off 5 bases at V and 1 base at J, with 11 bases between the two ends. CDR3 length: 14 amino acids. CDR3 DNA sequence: TGTGCCAGCAGTCCAGGAGGGAGGAACACTGAAGCTTTCTTT. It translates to CASSPGGRNTEAFF.

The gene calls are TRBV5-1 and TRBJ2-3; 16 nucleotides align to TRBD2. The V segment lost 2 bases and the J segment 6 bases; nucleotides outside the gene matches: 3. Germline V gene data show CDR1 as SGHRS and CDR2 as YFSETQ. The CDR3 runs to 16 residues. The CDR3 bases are TGCGCCAGCAGCTTACCGGGACTAGCGGGAGGGGATACGCAGTATTTT. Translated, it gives CASSLPGLAGGDTQYF.

DNA of the CDR3: TGTGCCAGTAGTATCAACCGCAGGCAAGAGACCCAGTACTTC. Amino acids: CASSINRRQETQYF. The chain employs TRBV19 and TRBJ2-5; D call uncertain. Germline V CDR1 and CDR2: LNHDA, SQIVND (reference sequence). The V and J ends lost 3 bases and 2 bases respectively, with 10 bases between them. The CDR3 totals 14 residues.

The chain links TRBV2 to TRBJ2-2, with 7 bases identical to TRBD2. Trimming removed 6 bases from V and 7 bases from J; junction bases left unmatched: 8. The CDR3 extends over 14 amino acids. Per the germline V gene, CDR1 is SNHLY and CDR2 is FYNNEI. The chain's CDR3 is CASSATSVSGELFF. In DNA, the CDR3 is TGTGCCAGCAGCGCCACTAGCGTCAGCGGGGAGCTGTTTTTT.

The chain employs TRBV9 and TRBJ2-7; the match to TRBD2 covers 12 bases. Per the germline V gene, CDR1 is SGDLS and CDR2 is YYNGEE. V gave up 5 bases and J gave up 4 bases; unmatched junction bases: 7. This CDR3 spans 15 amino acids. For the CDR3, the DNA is TGTGCCAGCAGGGAAGGACTAGCGGGGCCATACGAGCAGTACTTC. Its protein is CASREGLAGPYEQYF.

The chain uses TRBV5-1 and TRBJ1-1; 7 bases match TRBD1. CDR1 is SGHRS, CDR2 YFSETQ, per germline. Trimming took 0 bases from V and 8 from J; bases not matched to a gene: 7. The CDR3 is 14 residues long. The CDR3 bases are TGCGCCAGCAGCTTGGATGGAGGGGGCGTCGAAGCTTTCTTT. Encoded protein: CASSLDGGGVEAFF.

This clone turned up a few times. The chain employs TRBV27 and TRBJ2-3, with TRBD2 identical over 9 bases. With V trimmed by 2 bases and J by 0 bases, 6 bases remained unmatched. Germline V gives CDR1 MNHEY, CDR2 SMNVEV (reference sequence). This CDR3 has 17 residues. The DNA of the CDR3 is TGTGCCAGCAGTTTAAGACCTAGCGGGACTAGCACAGATACGCAGTATTTT. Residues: CASSLRPSGTSTDTQYF.

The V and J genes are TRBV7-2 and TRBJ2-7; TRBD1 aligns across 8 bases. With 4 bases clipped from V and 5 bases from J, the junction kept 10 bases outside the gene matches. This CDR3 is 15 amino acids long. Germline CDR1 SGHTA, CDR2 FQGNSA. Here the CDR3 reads CASSSMSTGAHEQYF. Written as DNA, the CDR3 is TGTGCCAGCAGCTCGATGTCGACAGGGGCCCACGAGCAGTACTTC.

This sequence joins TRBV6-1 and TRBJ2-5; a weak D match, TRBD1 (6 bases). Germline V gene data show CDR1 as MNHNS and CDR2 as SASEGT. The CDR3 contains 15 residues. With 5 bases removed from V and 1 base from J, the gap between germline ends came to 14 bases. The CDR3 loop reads CASSPQGLSQETQYF. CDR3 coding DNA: TGTGCCAGCAGTCCACAGGGCCTCTCCCAAGAGACCCAGTACTTC.

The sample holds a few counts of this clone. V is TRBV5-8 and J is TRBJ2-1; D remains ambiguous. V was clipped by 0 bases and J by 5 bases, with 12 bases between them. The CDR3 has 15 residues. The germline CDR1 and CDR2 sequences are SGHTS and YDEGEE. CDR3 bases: TGTGCCAGCAGCTTGGGAATCTCACAGCACAATGAGCAGTTCTTC. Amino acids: CASSLGISQHNEQFF.

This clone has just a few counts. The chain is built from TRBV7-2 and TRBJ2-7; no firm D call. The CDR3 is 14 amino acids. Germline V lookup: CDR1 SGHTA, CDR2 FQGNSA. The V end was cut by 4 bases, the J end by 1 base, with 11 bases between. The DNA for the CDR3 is TGTGCCAGCAGCTCGTGGGCAAGGTCCTACGAGCAGTACTTC. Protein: CASSSWARSYEQYF.

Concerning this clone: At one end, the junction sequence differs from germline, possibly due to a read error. The CDR3 protein is CASSLTGVTGGANGLTF. In DNA form, the CDR3 reads TGCGCCAGCAGCTTGACGGGGGTGACTGGTGGGGCCAACGGCCTGACTTTC. This chain links TRBV5-1 with TRBJ2-6; D is possibly TRBD2 (6 bases). This CDR3 has 17 residues. In germline, CDR1 is SGHRS, CDR2 YFSETQ.

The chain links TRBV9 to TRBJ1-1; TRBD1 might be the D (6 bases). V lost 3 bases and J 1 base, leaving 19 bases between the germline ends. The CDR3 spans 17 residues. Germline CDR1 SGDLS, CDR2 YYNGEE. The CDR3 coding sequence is TGTGCCAGCAGCGCCGAACTCCCAGGGGCGGGGAACACTGAAGCTTTCTTT. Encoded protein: CASSAELPGAGNTEAFF.

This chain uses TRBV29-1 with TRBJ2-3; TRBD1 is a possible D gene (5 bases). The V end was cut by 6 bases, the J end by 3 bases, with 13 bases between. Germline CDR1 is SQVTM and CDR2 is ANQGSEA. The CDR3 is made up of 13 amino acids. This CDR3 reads CSVSWGQTDTQYF. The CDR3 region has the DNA TGCAGCGTGTCCTGGGGCCAAACAGATACGCAGTATTTT.

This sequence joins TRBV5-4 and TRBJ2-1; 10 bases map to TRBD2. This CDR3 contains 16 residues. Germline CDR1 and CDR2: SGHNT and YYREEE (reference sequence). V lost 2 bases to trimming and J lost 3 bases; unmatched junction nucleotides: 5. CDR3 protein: CASSLGLAVNYNEQFF. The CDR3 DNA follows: TGTGCCAGCAGCTTAGGACTAGCGGTGAACTACAATGAGCAGTTCTTC.

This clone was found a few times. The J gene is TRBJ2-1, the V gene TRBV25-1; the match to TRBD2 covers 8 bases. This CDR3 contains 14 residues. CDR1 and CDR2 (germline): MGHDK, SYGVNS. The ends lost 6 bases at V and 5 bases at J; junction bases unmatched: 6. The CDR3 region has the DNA TGTGCCAGCAGCGGATTACTAGCGGACAATGAGCAGTTCTTC. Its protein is CASSGLLADNEQFF.

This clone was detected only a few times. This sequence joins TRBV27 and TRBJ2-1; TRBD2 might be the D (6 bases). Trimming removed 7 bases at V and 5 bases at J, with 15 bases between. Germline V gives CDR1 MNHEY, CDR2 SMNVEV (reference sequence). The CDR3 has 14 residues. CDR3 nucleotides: TGTGCCAGCACCCCTTCGGCGGGAAACAATGAGCAGTTCTTC. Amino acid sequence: CASTPSAGNNEQFF.

The CDR3, as DNA: TGTGCCAGCAGCTTAACCCCATCGACAGGGACCAATGAGCAGTTCTTC. Translation: CASSLTPSTGTNEQFF. This chain connects TRBV7-7 to TRBJ2-1, with 7 bases aligning to TRBD1. J was trimmed by 6 bases and V by 2 bases; bases with no gene match: 10. Looked up from germline, CDR1 is SSHAT and CDR2 is FNYEAQ (reference sequence). This CDR3 comprises 16 residues.

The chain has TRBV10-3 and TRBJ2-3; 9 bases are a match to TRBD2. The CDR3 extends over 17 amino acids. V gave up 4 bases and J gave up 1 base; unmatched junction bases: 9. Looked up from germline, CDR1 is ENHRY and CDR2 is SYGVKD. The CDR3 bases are TGTGCCATCAGTGGGGGAGGCGGGAGGGCAGGCACAGATACGCAGTATTTT. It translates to CAISGGGGRAGTDTQYF.

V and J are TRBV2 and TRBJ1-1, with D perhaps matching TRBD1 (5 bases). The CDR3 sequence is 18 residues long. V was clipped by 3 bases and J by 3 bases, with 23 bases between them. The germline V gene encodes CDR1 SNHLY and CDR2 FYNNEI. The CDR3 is CASSEWQGGFDMYTEAFF. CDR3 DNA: TGTGCCAGCAGTGAGTGGCAGGGTGGCTTTGATATGTACACTGAAGCTTTCTTT.

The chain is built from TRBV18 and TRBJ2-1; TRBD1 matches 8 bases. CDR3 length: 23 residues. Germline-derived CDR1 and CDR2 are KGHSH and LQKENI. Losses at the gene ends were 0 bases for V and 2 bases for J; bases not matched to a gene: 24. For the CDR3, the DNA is TGTGCCAGCTCACCACCCCCCCATTCAGGAGAACACAGGGGGTATGGAGCCTACAATGAGCAGTTCTTC. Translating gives CASSPPPHSGEHRGYGAYNEQFF.

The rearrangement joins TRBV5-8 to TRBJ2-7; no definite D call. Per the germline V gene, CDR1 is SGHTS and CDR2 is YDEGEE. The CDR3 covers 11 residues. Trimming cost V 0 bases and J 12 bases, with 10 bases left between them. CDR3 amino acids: CASSLDWARYF. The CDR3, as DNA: TGTGCCAGCAGCTTGGACTGGGCCAGGTACTTC.

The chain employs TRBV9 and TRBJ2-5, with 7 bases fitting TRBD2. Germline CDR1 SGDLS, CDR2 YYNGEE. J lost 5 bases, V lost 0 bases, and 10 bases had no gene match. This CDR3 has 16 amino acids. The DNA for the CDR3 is TGTGCCAGCAGCGTAGATCCCCGGGGGGTTGGGGAGACCCAGTACTTC. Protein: CASSVDPRGVGETQYF.

CDR3 amino acids: CASSSGLRVQETQYF. The CDR3 DNA follows: TGTGCCAGCAGCTCGGGACTGCGGGTACAGGAGACCCAGTACTTC. The chain couples TRBV11-2 to TRBJ2-5; D is possibly TRBD2 (6 bases). The CDR3 runs 15 residues. The V and J ends lost 4 bases and 5 bases respectively, with 17 bases between them. Germline V gives CDR1 SGHAT, CDR2 FQNNGV.

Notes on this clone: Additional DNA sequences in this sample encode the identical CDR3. CDR3 nucleotides: TGTGCCAGCAGCTTCCTAGCGGGGGGGAGCACAGATACGCAGTATTTT. This encodes CASSFLAGGSTDTQYF. The rearrangement links TRBV7-9 to TRBJ2-3; 12 bases align to TRBD2. The CDR3 runs 16 residues. J lost 0 bases, V lost 3 bases, and 1 base had no gene match. Germline-derived CDR1 and CDR2 are SEHNR and FQNEAQ (reference sequence).

CDR3 coding DNA: TGTGCCAGCTCACCGGCGGGGCTGGTGAACTACGAGCAGTACTTC. It yields the protein CASSPAGLVNYEQYF. V is TRBV18 and J is TRBJ2-7, with D possibly being TRBD2 (6 bases). Trimming left V 3 bases short and J 3 bases short, with 15 bases between. The CDR3 runs 15 residues. Germline V lookup: CDR1 KGHSH, CDR2 LQKENI.

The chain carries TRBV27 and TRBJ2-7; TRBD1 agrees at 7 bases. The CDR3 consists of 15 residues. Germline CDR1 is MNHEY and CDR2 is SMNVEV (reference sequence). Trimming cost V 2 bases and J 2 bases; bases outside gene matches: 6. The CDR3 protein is CASSLKKGAPYEQYF. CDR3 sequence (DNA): TGTGCCAGCAGTTTAAAAAAGGGGGCCCCCTACGAGCAGTACTTC.

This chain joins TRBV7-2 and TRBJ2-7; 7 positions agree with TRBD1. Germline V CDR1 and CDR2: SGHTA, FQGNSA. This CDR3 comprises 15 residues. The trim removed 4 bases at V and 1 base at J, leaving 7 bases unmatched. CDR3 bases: TGTGCCAGCAGCTCCCGACAGGGCCCTTCCTACGAGCAGTACTTC. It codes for CASSSRQGPSYEQYF.